Given below is one T cell receptor (beta chain) in context. The sorted conventional CD4+ T cells were CD25-low and CD127-high, with genomic DNA sequenced. The germline V gene encodes CDR1 SGHRS and CDR2 YFSETQ. V gave up 3 bases and J gave up 8 bases; unmatched junction bases: 8. The CDR3 totals 15 residues. This specimen comes from a study of regulatory and conventional T cells in RAG deficiency. The method was immunoSEQ multiplex PCR; TCRdb's version includes in-frame clones alone and lacks a portion of them. This repertoire shows about 30,000 clones, 76% found once; its top ten account for around 3.6%. Another study also made use of these data, one on regulatory T cells. This second report adds: Amplification used 52 TRBV primers and 13 TRBJ primers. Regulatory T cells showed the strongest V-J pair restriction and V/J gene skewing among patient repertoires.

The sequence was collected from a human donor in good health. This chain links TRBV5-1 with TRBJ1-4; 9 positions agree with TRBD1. Source material: CD4+ effector T cells sorted from blood. The CDR3 sequence is CASSWGTGRGEKLFF. For the CDR3, the DNA is TGCGCCAGCAGCTGGGGGACAGGGCGAGGAGAAAAACTGTTTTTT.